This record covers a single T cell receptor beta chain. Study processing details: Amplification with reference gene primers provided the estimates of nucleated cell counts. Libraries were prepared by immunoSEQ multiplex PCR; TCRdb keeps only in-frame clonotypes and omits some of them. Clonal size and the V and J genes are those of that table, whereas D and trimming came from the DNA. The sample has around 140,000 clones, 84% seen once. The sample comes from a study of blood T cell repertoires in COVID-19. For the study at large: The United States, Italy and Spain supplied acute and convalescent COVID-19 samples. From T cells, B-cell-depleted T cells, or PBMCs came the material, which was cDNA or gDNA.

CDR1 and CDR2 from the germline V gene are GTSNPN and SVGIG (reference sequence). The CDR3 extends over 15 amino acids. V dropped 5 bases and J dropped 6; count of bases not matched to a gene: 13. During active infection, Seattle patients enrolled and were then monitored through disease. Material: peripheral blood. This TCR derives from a man younger than 40 with COVID-19, enrolled during active disease. This sequence joins TRBV30 and TRBJ1-2; 9 bases are a match to TRBD1. The CDR3 spells CAWSPLPGQGNGYTF. CDR3 DNA: TGTGCCTGGTCACCACTCCCGGGACAGGGAAATGGCTACACCTTC. Based on the CDR3 plus reference TRBV30 and TRBJ1-2, the full variable domain is SQTIHQWPATLVQPVGSPLSLECTVEGTSNPNLYWYRQAAGRGLQLLFYSVGIGQISSEVPQNLSASRPQDRQFILSSKKLLLSDSGFYLCAWSPLPGQGNGYTFGSGTRLTVV.